One sample yielded the 5 T cell receptor beta chains listed below, sequenced in a study of T-cell memory formation after mild COVID-19. TCRdb reprocessed the 5' RACE reads with MiXCR, giving one entry per CDR3 protein. Seen here are just over 300,000 distinct CDR3 sequences, roughly a fifth observed once, and the top ten hold around 20%. The sequenced sample was PBMCs or a T cell subset sorted from them (not recorded which). The receptor set was obtained from a man younger than 30 who had mild COVID-19 (a few samples of this study predate the infection). Cell type and time point are not known.

J is TRBJ1-1 and V is TRBV12-3 or TRBV12-4, with D perhaps matching TRBD1 (6 bases). The CDR3 has 16 amino acids. V was cut by 6 bases and J by 0 bases, with 17 bases left in between. The CDR3 reads CASRPPPGGLNTEAFF. Written as DNA, the CDR3 is TGTGCCAGCAGACCACCCCCGGGGGGCCTGAACACTGAAGCTTTCTTT.

This chain links TRBV28 with TRBJ2-7; TRBD2 matches 12 bases. The CDR3 extends over 12 amino acids. V gave up 8 bases and J gave up 7 bases; unmatched junction bases: 3. CDR1 and CDR2 from the germline V gene are MDHEN and SYDVKM. CDR3 sequence: CASGLAGREQYV. The CDR3 DNA is TGTGCCAGCGGACTAGCGGGGCGAGAGCAGTACGTC.

This clonotype was seen more than once but under ten times. This chain joins TRBV3-1 and TRBJ1-6; possibly TRBD1 for D (5 bases). Germline V gene data show CDR1 as LGHDT and CDR2 as YNNKEL (reference sequence). The CDR3 is 16 residues long. V lost 4 bases, J lost 7 bases, and 17 bases lay in between. This CDR3 reads CASSPRRGRGNSPLHF. Written as DNA, the CDR3 is TGTGCCAGCAGCCCCCGCCGGGGACGCGGGAATTCACCCCTCCACTTT.

The chain joins TRBV4-1 to TRBJ2-1; a possible D gene is TRBD2 (5 bases). V was trimmed by 4 bases and J by 7 bases, leaving 20 bases between them. Per the germline V gene, CDR1 is MGHRA and CDR2 is YSYEKL. The CDR3 is made up of 16 amino acids. CDR3 nucleotide sequence: TGCGCCAGCAGCCGCCGCGAGGACTCCCGGGTGAATGAGCAGTTCTTC. Residues: CASSRREDSRVNEQFF.

The CDR3 region has the DNA TGTGCCAGCAGTTTCCAGGTAGGGAACACTGAAGCTTTCTTT. Translated, it gives CASSFQVGNTEAFF. The chain joins TRBV12-3 or TRBV12-4 to TRBJ1-1; D not resolved. Trimming left V 3 bases short and J 1 base short, with 9 bases between. The CDR3 is made up of 14 amino acids.